This T cell receptor (beta chain) was obtained from a study of blood T cell repertoires in COVID-19 (TCRdb year 2020). Study-level background: The collaborator samples originated in the United States, Italy and Spain and spanned the acute and convalescent phases of COVID-19. Samples were obtained from the ongoing ImmuneRACE study (first 160 participants) and from about 1,300 subjects provided by 6 global collaborators. Subjects who had been exposed to COVID-19, were actively infected with it, or had recovered from it provided the deeply sampled blood TCRbeta repertoires that made up the dataset. Nearly every sample came with metadata listing a de-identified subject ID, COVID-19 status, age in years and sex. The prospective study material was composed of cDNA or gDNA derived from T cells, B-cell-depleted T cells, or PBMCs. HLA class I and class II types, where available, came from metadata supplied by the sample provider rather than from assay-based typing. The repertoires were made available in a free public database intended to serve as a resource for research on the immune response to SARS-CoV-2.

Note on this clone: Its binding antigen is unknown. Base quality data are lacking; no much larger clone is found one base away.

One collaborating source in Seattle enrolled patients during active infection and followed them longitudinally through the course of disease. The collaborating institutions used their own protocols to collect whole blood in K2EDTA tubes. For TCRbeta analysis, collaborators shipped samples as frozen whole blood, isolated PBMCs, or DNA extracted from either of those sample types. Broader findings and caveats from the paper: The amount of clinical and demographic metadata varied by source and participant and was provided uncurated.

TCRbeta CDR3 regions were amplified from genomic DNA by means of the immunoSEQ Assay, a bias-controlled multiplex PCR. The study's processing was this. Within the assay, amplification of reference gene primers was used to estimate how many nucleated cells each sample contained. To quantify the absolute abundance of each unique TCRbeta CDR3 rearrangement, sequence reads were collapsed and filtered. For each sample, productive Simpson clonality was calculated as the square root of Simpson's diversity index over productive rearrangements. The immuneACCESS repertoire file appears here via TCRdb, limited to in-frame rearrangements. These files lack a portion of the clones; in checked studies, under half of the deficit traces to unresolved V genes, and the cause of the others is not known. V, J and clone size derive from that table, while D and trimming were established from the DNA sequence. The sample table records about 230,000 clones; around 80% of these occur just once. About 1.3% of the sample rests with the top ten.

Reading from cysteine to phenylalanine, the CDR3 counts 13 amino acids. Only the CDR3 DNA stays, 39 bases, in frame from base 1. The V end loses 2 bases and the J end loses 2 bases, and a stretch of 8 bases separates them. The germline V gene specifies SGHRS as CDR1 and YFSETQ as CDR2. The chain is encoded by TRBV5-1 joined to TRBJ2-7; the D gene assignment is ambiguous. The TCR comes from a woman aged 25 to 39 with COVID-19, enrolled during active disease. Sequenced material: peripheral blood. The CDR3 has the sequence CASSLTETYEQYF. Here is the DNA: TGCGCCAGCAGCTTAACTGAAACCTACGAGCAGTACTTC.